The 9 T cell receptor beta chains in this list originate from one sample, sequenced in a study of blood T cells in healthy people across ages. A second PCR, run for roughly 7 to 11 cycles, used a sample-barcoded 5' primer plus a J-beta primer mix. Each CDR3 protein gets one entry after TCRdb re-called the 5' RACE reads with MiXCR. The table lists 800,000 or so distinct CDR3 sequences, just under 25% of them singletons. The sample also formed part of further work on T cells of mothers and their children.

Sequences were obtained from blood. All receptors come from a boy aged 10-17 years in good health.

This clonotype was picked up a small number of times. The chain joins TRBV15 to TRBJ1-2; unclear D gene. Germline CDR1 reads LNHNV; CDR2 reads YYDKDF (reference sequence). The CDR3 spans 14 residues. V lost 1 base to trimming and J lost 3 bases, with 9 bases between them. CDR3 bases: TGTGCCACCAGCAGAGGCCAAGGGTACTATGGCTACACCTTC. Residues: CATSRGQGYYGYTF.

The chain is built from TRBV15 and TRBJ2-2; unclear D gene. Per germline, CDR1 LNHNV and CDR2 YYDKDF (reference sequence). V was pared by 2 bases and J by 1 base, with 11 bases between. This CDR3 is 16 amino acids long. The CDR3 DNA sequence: TGTGCCACCAGCAGAATGGAACGGAGGAACACCGGGGAGCTGTTTTTT. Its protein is CATSRMERRNTGELFF.

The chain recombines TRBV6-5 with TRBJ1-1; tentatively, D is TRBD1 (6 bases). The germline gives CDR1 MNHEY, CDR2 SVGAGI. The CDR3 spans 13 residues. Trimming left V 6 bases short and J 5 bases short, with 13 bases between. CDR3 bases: TGTGCCAGCAGCTCAGGGGTTATGACTGAAGCTTTCTTT. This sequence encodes CASSSGVMTEAFF.

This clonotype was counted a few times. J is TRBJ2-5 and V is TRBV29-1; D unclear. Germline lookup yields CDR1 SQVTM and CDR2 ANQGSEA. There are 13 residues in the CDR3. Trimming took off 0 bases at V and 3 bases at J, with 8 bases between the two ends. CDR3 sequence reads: CSVEEFNEETQYF. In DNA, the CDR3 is TGCAGCGTTGAAGAATTCAACGAAGAGACCCAGTACTTC.

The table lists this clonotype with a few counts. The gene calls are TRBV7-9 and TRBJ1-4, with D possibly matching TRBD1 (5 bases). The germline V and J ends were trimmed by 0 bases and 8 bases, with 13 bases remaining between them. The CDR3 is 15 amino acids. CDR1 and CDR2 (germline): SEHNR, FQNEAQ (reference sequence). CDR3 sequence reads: CASSLAWRGGEKLFF. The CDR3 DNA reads TGTGCCAGCAGCTTAGCTTGGAGGGGAGGAGAAAAACTGTTTTTT.

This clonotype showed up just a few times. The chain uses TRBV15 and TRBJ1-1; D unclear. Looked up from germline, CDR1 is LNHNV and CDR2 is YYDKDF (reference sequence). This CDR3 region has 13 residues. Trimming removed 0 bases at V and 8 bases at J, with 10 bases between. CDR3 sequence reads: CATSRDIGEEAFF. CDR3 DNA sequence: TGTGCCACCAGCAGAGATATTGGGGAAGAAGCTTTCTTT.

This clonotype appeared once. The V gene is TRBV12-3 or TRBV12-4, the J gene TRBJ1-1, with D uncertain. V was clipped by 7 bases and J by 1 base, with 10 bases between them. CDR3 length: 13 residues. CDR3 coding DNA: TGTGCCAGCAACCCGTACCCGAACACTGAAGCTTTCTTT. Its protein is CASNPYPNTEAFF.

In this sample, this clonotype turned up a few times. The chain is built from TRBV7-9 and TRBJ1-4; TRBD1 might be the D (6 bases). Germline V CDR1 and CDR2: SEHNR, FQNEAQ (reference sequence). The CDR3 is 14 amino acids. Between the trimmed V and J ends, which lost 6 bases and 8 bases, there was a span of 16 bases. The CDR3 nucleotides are TGTGCCAGCAGGCGATCAGGGGTCCGGGAAAAACTGTTTTTT. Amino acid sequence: CASRRSGVREKLFF.

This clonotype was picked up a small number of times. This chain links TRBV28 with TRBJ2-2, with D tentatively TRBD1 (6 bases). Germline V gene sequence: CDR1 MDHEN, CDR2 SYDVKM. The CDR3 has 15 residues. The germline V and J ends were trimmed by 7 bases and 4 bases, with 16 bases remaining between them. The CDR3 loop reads CASNRDTAGTGELFF. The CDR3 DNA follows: TGTGCCAGCAACCGGGACACTGCGGGCACCGGGGAGCTGTTTTTT.